This T cell receptor beta chain is drawn from a study of cytomegalovirus exposure and HLA in healthy donors. For the study at large: Within an early data release were roughly 90 million unique TCRs drawn from HLA-typed donors.

V gave up 3 bases and J gave up 4 bases; unmatched junction bases: 4. The CDR3 spans 14 residues. Germline V CDR1 and CDR2: SGHRS, YFSETQ. PCR primers comprised 60 Vbeta and 13 Jbeta primers. Generated by immunoSEQ multiplex PCR, the TCRdb table keeps only in-frame clones and is missing some. This table has approximately 110,000 clones, 70% to 80% appearing once. The specimen was PBMCs. The chain carries TRBV5-1 and TRBJ2-5, with 9 bases identical to TRBD2. The sequence came from a man aged 35 to 55 in good health and CMV-seronegative. The CDR3: CASSSGLAAETQYF. CDR3 sequence (DNA): TGCGCCAGCAGCTCGGGACTAGCAGCAGAGACCCAGTACTTC. Together with reference TRBV5-1 and TRBJ2-5, the CDR3 gives the full variable domain: KAGVTQTPRYLIKTRGQQVTLSCSPISGHRSVSWYQQTPGQGLQFLFEYFSETQRNKGNFPGRFSGRQFSNSRSEMNVSTLELGDSALYLCASSSGLAAETQYFGPGTRLLVL.